These 6 T cell receptor beta chains share one sample of origin, sequenced in a study of blood T cell repertoires in COVID-19. The assay was immunoSEQ multiplex PCR, and TCRdb's table has in-frame clones only and misses some. The table includes approximately 210,000 clones, roughly 78% detected once. The sequenced sample was peripheral blood. Source of these receptors: a woman aged 40-49 years with acute or convalescent COVID-19.

This chain uses TRBV5-6 with TRBJ2-1, with D maybe TRBD2 (6 bases). The V and J ends lost 1 base and 7 bases respectively, with 12 bases between them. Germline values: CDR1 SGHDT, CDR2 YYEEEE. The CDR3 sequence is 14 residues long. This CDR3 is CASSLKRAGNEQFF. The CDR3 DNA reads as TGTGCCAGCAGCTTGAAGAGGGCGGGGAATGAGCAGTTCTTC.

This chain joins TRBV11-3 and TRBJ2-1, with 11 bases fitting TRBD2. V was clipped by 2 bases and J by 5 bases; unmatched bases: 2. This CDR3 has 15 amino acids. The V gene's germline CDR1 is SGHNT and CDR2 YENEEA. CDR3 amino acids: CASSLHSGGDNEQFF. CDR3 nucleotide sequence: TGTGCCAGCAGCTTACATAGCGGGGGGGACAATGAGCAGTTCTTC. Complete variable domain (other parts from reference TRBV11-3 and TRBJ2-1): EAGVVQSPRYKIIEKKQPVAFWCNPISGHNTLYWYLQNLGQGPELLIRYENEEAVDDSQLPKDRFSAERLKGVDSTLKIQPAELGDSAVYLCASSLHSGGDNEQFFGPGTRLTVL.

The CDR3 DNA reads TGTGCCAGCAGTTTATCTGGAGTGACCTACGAGCAGTACTTC. Translation: CASSLSGVTYEQYF. The V call is TRBV28, the J call TRBJ2-7; no definite D call. CDR1 and CDR2 (germline): MDHEN, SYDVKM. This CDR3 region has 14 residues. Trimming removed 1 base at V and 2 bases at J, with 9 bases between.

V is TRBV4-1 and J is TRBJ2-3; D is perhaps TRBD2 (6 bases). Per the germline V gene, CDR1 is MGHRA and CDR2 is YSYEKL. V gave up 4 bases and J gave up 1 base, with 15 bases separating them. The CDR3 spans 16 residues. This CDR3 is CASSPLVERGTDTQYF. CDR3 DNA: TGCGCCAGCAGCCCTCTAGTGGAGCGGGGCACAGATACGCAGTATTTT.

This chain joins TRBV7-2 and TRBJ1-2, with 7 nucleotides matching TRBD1. The CDR3 extends over 15 amino acids. Losses at the gene ends were 3 bases for V and 7 bases for J; bases not matched to a gene: 11. Germline V lookup: CDR1 SGHTA, CDR2 FQGNSA. The CDR3, as DNA: TGTGCCAGCAGCTTTCGAAGGCAGGGGGTAGGTGGCTACACCTTC. Translation gives CASSFRRQGVGGYTF.

The V gene is TRBV18, the J gene TRBJ2-2, with TRBD2 identical over 7 bases. CDR1 is KGHSH and CDR2 is LQKENI in the germline V gene. The CDR3 totals 14 residues. The trim removed 5 bases at V and 4 bases at J, leaving 4 bases unmatched. As DNA, the CDR3 is TGTGCCAGCTCAGGGACTATAGGCACCGGGGAGCTGTTTTTT. This encodes CASSGTIGTGELFF.